The source of this TCR beta chain is a study of T cell repertoires in cytomegalovirus infection. This clonotype appeared a few times. The antigen is not known. V lost 0 bases and J lost 11; bases outside the gene matches: 3. The CDR3 is 13 amino acids. Germline V gene lookup returns CDR1 MNHEY and CDR2 SVGEGT. Study-wide results and caveats: HLA-C-restricted, CMV-specific TCR beta clonotypes were dominant ex vivo.

One entry per CDR3 protein, called by TCRdb with MiXCR from the reads. Of about 830,000 distinct CDR3 sequences listed, roughly 33% are singletons. This clonotype was sampled from a human donor in good health (CMV status not recorded). Some clones in this sample may be carry-over from other donors' samples. Specimen: cultured CD8+ T cells from PBMCs, collected from culture after CMV antigen stimulation. The V gene is TRBV6-2 or TRBV6-3, the J gene TRBJ2-5; 10 bases align to TRBD1. The CDR3 is CASSYSGTGEQYF. The CDR3 DNA reads TGTGCCAGCAGTTACTCCGGGACAGGGGAGCAGTACTTC.